This TCR beta chain was identified during a study of Ad26.COV2.S vaccination and SARS-CoV-2 variants. Whole-study context: The trial was COV1001 and the donor's arm was Ad26.COV2.S. Each vaccinee took Ad26.COV2.S intramuscularly, once or twice 56 days apart.

The CDR3 spans 12 residues. The V gene lost 3 bases and the J gene lost 6 bases, with 6 bases spanning the gap. TCRdb keeps only in-frame clones here, not all; method: immunoSEQ multiplex PCR. Among around 450,000 clones listed, 90% were seen once. This clone appeared a few times. Treatment in this sample: about 20 received Ad26.COV2.S at low or high dose, single or two shots; about 5 received placebo; per-sample allocation not given. Each sample was drawn 63 days after the first injection (of vaccine or placebo). The source material was peripheral blood, sampled in a trial of Ad26.COV2.S vaccine versus placebo. The gene calls are TRBV12-3 or TRBV12-4 and TRBJ1-5; D gene unclear. The sequence was collected from a person between 18 and 59 years old who received the Ad26.COV2.S COVID-19 vaccine or a placebo. The CDR3 DNA sequence: TGTGCCAGCAGTTTCTACGGTCAGCCCCAGCATTTT. It translates to CASSFYGQPQHF.